This T cell receptor beta chain was retrieved from a study of cytomegalovirus exposure and HLA in healthy donors. On the study more broadly: About 83 million unique TCRs from HLA-typed donors made up an early data release.

The PCR contained 60 Vbeta and 13 Jbeta primers. Measured with immunoSEQ multiplex PCR; TCRdb has only the in-frame clones, and not every one. The repertoire consists of some 120,000 clones, with under 80% occurring once and the leading ten covering under 15%. The CDR3 spans 16 residues. The V gene end was trimmed by 2 bases and the J gene end by 2 bases; junction bases not matched to a gene: 6. Germline V CDR1 and CDR2: MNHEY, SVGAGI. Those who donated were healthy bone marrow donors. The chain links TRBV6-5 to TRBJ1-1; 9 bases line up with TRBD1. The sample consisted of PBMCs. This clonotype was sampled from a woman aged 55-75 years in good health and CMV-seropositive. The CDR3 sequence: CASSYGRTGVNTEAFF. The DNA of the CDR3 is TGTGCCAGCAGTTACGGGCGGACAGGGGTCAACACTGAAGCTTTCTTT.